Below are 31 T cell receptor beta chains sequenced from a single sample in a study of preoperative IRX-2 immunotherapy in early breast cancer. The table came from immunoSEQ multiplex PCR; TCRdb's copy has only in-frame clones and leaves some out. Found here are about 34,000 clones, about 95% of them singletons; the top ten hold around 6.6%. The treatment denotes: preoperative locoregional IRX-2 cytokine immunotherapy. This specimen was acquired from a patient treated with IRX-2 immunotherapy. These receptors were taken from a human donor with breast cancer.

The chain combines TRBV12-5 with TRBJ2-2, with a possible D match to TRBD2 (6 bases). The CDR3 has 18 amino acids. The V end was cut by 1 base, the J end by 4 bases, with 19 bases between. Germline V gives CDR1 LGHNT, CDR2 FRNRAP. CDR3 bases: TGTGCTAGTGGTTTGGCTCCCTTAGGGACTCGAGGCACCGGGGAGCTGTTTTTT. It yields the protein CASGLAPLGTRGTGELFF.

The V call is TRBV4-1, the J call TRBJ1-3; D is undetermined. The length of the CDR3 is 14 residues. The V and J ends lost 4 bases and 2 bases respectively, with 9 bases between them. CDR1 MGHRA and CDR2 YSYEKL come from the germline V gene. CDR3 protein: CASSPAVTGNTIYF. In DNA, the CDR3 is TGCGCCAGCAGCCCGGCCGTCACTGGAAACACCATATATTTT.

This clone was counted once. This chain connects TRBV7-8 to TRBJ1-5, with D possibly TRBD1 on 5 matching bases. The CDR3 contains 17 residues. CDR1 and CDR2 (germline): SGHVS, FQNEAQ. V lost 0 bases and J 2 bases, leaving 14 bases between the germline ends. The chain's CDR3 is CASSLARGGVGNQPQHF. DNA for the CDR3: TGTGCCAGCAGCTTAGCGAGGGGAGGTGTGGGCAATCAGCCCCAGCATTTT.

CDR3 protein: CASSPLWDRVWEKLFF. In nucleotides, the CDR3 is TGCGCCAGCAGCCCATTGTGGGACAGGGTTTGGGAAAAACTGTTTTTT. This chain joins TRBV5-1 and TRBJ1-4; 9 bases are a match to TRBD1. The trim removed 4 bases at V and 8 bases at J, leaving 12 bases unmatched. The CDR3 is made up of 16 amino acids. CDR1 and CDR2 (germline): SGHRS, YFSETQ.

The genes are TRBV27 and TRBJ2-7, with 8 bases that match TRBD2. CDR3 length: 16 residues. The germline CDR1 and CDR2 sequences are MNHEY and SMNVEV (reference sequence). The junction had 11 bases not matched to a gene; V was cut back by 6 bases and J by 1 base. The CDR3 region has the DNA TGTGCCAGCAGCCGGGGGAGCGGGAGTGTATCCTACGAGCAGTACTTC. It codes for CASSRGSGSVSYEQYF.

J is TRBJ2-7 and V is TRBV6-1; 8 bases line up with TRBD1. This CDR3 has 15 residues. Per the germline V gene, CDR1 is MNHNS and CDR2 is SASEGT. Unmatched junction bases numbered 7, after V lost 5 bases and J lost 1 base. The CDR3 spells CASSQRTGGSYEQYF. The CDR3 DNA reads TGTGCCAGCAGTCAAAGAACAGGGGGTTCCTACGAGCAGTACTTC.

The CDR3 spells CASSSTFSTDTQYF. CDR3 bases: TGTGCCAGCAGCTCGACATTCAGCACAGATACGCAGTATTTT. V is TRBV7-2 and J is TRBJ2-3; D remains unclear. Trimming shortened V by 4 bases and J by 0 bases, and 8 bases separated the two germline ends. CDR1 and CDR2 from the germline V gene are SGHTA and FQGNSA. CDR3 size: 14 residues.

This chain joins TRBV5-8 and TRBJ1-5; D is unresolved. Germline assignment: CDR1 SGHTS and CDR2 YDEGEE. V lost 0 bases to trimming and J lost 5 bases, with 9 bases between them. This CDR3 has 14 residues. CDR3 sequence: CASSLEGQDQPQHF. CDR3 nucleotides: TGTGCCAGCAGCTTGGAAGGGCAGGATCAGCCCCAGCATTTT.

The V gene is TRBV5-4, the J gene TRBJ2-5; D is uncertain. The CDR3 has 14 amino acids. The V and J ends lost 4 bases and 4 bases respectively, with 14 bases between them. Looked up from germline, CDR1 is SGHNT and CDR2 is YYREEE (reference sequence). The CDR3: CASSPGGSLETQYF. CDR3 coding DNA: TGTGCCAGCAGCCCAGGTGGCAGTTTAGAGACCCAGTACTTC. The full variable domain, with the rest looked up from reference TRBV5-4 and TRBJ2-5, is ETGVTQSPTHLIKTRGQQVTLRCSSQSGHNTVSWYQQALGQGPQFIFQYYREEENGRGNFPPRFSGLQFPNYSSELNVNALELDDSALYLCASSPGGSLETQYFGPGTRLLVL.

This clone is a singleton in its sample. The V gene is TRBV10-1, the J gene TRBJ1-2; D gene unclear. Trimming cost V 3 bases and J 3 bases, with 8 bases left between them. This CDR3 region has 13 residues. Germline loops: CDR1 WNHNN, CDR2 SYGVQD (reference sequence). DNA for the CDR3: TGCGCCAGCAGTGACAGATCCCACTATGGCTACACCTTC. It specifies CASSDRSHYGYTF.

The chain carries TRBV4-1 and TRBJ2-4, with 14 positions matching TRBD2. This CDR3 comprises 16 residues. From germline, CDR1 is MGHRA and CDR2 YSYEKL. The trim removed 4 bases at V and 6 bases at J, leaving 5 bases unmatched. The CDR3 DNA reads TGCGCCAGCAGCCTTCGACTAGCGGGAGGGCTAAACATTCAGTACTTC. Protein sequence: CASSLRLAGGLNIQYF.

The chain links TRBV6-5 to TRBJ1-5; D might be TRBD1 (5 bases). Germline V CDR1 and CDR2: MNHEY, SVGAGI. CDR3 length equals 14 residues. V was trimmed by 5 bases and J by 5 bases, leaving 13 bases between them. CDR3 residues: CASSTRGGYQPQHF. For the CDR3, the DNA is TGTGCCAGCAGTACCCGGGGGGGATATCAGCCCCAGCATTTT.

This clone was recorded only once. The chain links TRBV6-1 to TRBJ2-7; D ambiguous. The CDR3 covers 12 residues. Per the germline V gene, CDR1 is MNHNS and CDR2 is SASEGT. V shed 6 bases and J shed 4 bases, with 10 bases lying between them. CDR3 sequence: CASRLAGYEQYF. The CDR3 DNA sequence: TGTGCCAGCAGGTTGGCTGGTTACGAGCAGTACTTC.

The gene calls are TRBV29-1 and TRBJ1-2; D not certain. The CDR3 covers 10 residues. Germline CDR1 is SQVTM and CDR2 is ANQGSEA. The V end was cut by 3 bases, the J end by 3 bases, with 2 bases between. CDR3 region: CSVEDYGYTF. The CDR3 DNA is TGCAGCGTTGAGGACTATGGCTACACCTTC.

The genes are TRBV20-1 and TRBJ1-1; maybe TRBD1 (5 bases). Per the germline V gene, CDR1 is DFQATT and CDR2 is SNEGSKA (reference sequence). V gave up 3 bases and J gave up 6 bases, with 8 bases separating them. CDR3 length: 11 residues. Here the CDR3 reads CSASRTSEAFF. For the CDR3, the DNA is TGCAGTGCTAGCAGGACATCTGAAGCTTTCTTT.

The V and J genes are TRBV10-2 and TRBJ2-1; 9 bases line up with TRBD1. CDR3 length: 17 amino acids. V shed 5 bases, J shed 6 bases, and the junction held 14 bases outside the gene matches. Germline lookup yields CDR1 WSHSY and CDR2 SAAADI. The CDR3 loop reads CASSPPKGQGIGNEQFF. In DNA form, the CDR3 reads TGCGCCAGCAGTCCCCCAAAGGGACAGGGAATTGGCAATGAGCAGTTCTTC.

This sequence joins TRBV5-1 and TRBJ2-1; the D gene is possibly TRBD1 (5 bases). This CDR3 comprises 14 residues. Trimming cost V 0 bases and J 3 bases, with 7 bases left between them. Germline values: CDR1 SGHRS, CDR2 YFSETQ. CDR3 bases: TGCGCCAGCAGCTTGGCAGGGCTCTACAATGAGCAGTTCTTC. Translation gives CASSLAGLYNEQFF.

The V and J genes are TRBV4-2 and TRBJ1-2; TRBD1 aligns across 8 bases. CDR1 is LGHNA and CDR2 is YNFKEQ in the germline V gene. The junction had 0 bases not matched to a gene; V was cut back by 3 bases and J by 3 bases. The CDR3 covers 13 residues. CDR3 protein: CASSQDRDYGYTF. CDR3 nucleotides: TGTGCCAGCAGCCAGGACAGGGACTATGGCTACACCTTC.

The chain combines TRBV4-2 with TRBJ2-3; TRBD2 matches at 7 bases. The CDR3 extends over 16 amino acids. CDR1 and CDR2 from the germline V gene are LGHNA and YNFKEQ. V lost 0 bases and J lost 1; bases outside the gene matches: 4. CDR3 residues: CASSQEGSGGTDTQYF. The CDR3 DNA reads TGTGCCAGCAGCCAAGAGGGGAGCGGGGGCACAGATACGCAGTATTTT.

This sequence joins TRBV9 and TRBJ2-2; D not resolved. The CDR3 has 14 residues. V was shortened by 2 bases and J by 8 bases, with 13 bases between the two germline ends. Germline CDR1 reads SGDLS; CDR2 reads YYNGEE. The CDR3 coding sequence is TGTGCCAGCAGCGTCCAAAAGGGTTTTGGGGAGCTGTTTTTT. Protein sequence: CASSVQKGFGELFF. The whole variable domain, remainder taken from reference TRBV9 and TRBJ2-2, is DSGVTQTPKHLITATGQRVTLRCSPRSGDLSVYWYQQSLDQGLQFLIQYYNGEERAKGNILERFSAQQFPDLHSELNLSSLELGDSALYFCASSVQKGFGELFFGEGSRLTVL.

The CDR3 is CASSLEQANTEAFF. The CDR3 bases are TGTGCCAGCAGCTTGGAACAGGCTAACACTGAAGCTTTCTTT. The chain is built from TRBV5-4 and TRBJ1-1, with D perhaps matching TRBD1 (5 bases). The CDR3 covers 14 residues. Germline CDR1 SGHNT, CDR2 YYREEE (reference sequence). The V gene lost 0 bases and the J gene lost 2 bases, with 8 bases spanning the gap.

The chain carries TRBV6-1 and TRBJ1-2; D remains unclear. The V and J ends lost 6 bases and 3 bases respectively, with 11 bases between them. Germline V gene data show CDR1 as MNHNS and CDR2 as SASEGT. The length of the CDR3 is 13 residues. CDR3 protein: CASSPDGDYGYTF. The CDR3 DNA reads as TGTGCCAGCAGCCCGGACGGAGACTATGGCTACACCTTC.

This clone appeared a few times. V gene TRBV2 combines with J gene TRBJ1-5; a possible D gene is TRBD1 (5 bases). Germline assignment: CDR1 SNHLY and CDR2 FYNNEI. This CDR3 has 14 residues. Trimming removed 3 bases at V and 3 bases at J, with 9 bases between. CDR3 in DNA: TGTGCCAGCAGTGACTGGGGGTACAATCAGCCCCAGCATTTT. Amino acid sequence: CASSDWGYNQPQHF.

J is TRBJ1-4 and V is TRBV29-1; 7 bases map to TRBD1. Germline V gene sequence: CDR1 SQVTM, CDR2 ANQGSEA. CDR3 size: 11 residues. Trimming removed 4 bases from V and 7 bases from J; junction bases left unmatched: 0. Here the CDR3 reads CSVGQGEKLFF. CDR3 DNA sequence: TGCAGCGTTGGACAGGGTGAAAAACTGTTTTTT.

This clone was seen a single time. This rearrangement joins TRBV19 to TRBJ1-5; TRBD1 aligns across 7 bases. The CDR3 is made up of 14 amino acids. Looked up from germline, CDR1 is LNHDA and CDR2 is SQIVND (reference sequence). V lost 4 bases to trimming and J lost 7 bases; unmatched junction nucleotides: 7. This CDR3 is CASSTTDRAQPQHF. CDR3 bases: TGTGCCAGTAGTACCACCGACAGGGCCCAGCCCCAGCATTTT.

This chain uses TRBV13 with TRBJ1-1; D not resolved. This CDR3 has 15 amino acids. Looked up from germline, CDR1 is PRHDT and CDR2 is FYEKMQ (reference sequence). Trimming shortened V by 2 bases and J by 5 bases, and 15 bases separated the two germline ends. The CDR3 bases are TGTGCCAGCAGCTTAAGTGTAGGGTTGATGACTGAAGCTTTCTTT. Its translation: CASSLSVGLMTEAFF. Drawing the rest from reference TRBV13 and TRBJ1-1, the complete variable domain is AAGVIQSPRHLIKEKRETATLKCYPIPRHDTVYWYQQGPGQDPQFLISFYEKMQSDKGSIPDRFSAQQFSDYHSELNMSSLELGDSALYFCASSLSVGLMTEAFFGQGTRLTVV.

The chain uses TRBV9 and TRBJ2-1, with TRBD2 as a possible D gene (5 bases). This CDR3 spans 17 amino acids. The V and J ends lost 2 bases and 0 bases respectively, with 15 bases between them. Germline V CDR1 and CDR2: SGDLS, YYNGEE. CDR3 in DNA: TGTGCCAGCAGCGTTTCAAGCGGTGCGAGCTCCTACAATGAGCAGTTCTTC. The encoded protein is CASSVSSGASSYNEQFF.

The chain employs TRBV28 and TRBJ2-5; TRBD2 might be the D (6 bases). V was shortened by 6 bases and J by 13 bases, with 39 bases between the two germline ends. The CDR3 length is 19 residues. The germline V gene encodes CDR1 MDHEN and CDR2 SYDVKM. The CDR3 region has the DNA TGTGCCAGCAGCCCGGGGACTGAACTGATAAGAGAAGGGGTTTTGTCTCCGTACTTC. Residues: CASSPGTELIREGVLSPYF. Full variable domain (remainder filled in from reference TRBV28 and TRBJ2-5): DVKVTQSSRYLVKRTGEKVFLECVQDMDHENMFWYRQDPGLGLRLIYFSYDVKMKEKGDIPEGYSVSREKKERFSLILESASTNQTSMYLCASSPGTELIREGVLSPYFGPGTRLLVL.

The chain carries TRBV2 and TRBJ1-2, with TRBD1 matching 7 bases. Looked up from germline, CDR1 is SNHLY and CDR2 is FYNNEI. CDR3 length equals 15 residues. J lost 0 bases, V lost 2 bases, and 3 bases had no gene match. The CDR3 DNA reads TGTGCCAGCAGTGAACAGGGGGTAGCTAACTATGGCTACACCTTC. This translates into CASSEQGVANYGYTF.

The CDR3 spells CASSPTSGRYNEQFF. The CDR3 region has the DNA TGTGCCAGCAGTCCGACTAGCGGAAGATACAATGAGCAGTTCTTC. The J gene is TRBJ2-1, the V gene TRBV6-6, with TRBD2 identical over 9 bases. The ends lost 5 bases at V and 4 bases at J; junction bases unmatched: 6. CDR1 and CDR2 (germline): MNHNY, SVGAGI (reference sequence). The CDR3 consists of 15 residues.

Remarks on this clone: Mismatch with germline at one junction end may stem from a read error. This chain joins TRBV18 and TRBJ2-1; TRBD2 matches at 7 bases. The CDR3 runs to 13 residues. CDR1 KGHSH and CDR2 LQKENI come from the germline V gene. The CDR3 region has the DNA TGCGTTGGGGCTAGCGGAACCTACAATGAGCAGTTCTTC. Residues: CVGASGTYNEQFF.